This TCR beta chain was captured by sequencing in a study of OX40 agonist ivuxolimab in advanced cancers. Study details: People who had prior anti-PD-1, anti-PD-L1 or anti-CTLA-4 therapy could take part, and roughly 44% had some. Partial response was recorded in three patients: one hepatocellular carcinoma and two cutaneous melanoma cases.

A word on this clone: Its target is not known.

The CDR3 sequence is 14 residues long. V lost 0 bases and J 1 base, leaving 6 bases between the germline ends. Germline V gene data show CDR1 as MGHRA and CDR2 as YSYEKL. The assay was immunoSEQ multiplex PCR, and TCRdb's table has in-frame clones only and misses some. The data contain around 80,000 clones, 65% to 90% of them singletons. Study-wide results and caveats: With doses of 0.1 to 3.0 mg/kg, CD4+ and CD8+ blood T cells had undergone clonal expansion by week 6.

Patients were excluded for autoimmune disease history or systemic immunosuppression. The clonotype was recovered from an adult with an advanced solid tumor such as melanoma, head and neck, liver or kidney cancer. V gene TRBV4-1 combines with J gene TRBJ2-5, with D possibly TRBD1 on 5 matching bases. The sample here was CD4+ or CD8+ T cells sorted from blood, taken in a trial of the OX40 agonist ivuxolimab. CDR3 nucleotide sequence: TGCGCCAGCAGCCAAGACCAGGGCCAAGAGACCCAGTACTTC. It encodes CASSQDQGQETQYF.